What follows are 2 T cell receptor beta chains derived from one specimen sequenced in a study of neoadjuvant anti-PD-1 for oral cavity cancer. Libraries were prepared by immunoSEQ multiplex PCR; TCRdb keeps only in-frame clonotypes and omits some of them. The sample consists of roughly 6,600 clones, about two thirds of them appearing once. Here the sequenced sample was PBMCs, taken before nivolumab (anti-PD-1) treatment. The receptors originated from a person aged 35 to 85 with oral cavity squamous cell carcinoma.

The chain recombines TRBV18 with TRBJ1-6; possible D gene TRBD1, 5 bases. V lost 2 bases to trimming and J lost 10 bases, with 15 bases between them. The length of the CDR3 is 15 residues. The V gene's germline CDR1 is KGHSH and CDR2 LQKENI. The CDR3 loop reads CASSPSETVSSPLHF. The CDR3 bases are TGTGCCAGCTCACCATCAGAGACAGTTTCCTCACCCCTCCACTTT.

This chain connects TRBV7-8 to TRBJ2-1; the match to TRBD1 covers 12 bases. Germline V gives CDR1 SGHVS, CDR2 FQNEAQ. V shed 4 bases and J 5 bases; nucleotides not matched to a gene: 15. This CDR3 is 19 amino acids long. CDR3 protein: CASSSPNWDRGQADNEQFF. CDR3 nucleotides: TGTGCCAGCAGCTCCCCCAACTGGGACAGGGGGCAAGCGGACAATGAGCAGTTCTTC.